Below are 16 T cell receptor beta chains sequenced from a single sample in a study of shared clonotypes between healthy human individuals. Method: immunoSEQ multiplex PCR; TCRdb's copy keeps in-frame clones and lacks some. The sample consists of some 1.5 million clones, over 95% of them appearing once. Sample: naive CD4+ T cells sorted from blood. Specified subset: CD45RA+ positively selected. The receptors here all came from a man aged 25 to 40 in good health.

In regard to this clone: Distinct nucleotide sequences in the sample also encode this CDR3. The DNA of the CDR3 is TGCAGCGTTGGTGGTGACACTGAAGCTTTCTTT. Translation gives CSVGGDTEAFF. The rearrangement uses TRBV29-1 and TRBJ1-1; no clear D. Trimming left V 4 bases short and J 3 bases short, with 6 bases between. This CDR3 comprises 11 residues. Germline assignment: CDR1 SQVTM and CDR2 ANQGSEA.

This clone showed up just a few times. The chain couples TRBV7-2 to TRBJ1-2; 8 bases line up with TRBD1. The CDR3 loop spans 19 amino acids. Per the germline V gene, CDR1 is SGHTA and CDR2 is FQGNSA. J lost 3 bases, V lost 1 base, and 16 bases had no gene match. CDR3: CASSLGDTRDRRPHYGYTF. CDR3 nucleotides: TGTGCCAGCAGCTTAGGGGACACCCGGGACAGGCGGCCGCACTATGGCTACACCTTC.

CDR3 amino acids: CASSFRGQGARDTQYF. CDR3 bases: TGTGCCAGCAGCTTTCGGGGACAGGGGGCGAGAGATACGCAGTATTTT. The V gene is TRBV7-2, the J gene TRBJ2-3; 12 nucleotides match TRBD1. Trimming took 3 bases from V and 5 from J; bases not matched to a gene: 6. Looked up from germline, CDR1 is SGHTA and CDR2 is FQGNSA. The CDR3 contains 16 residues.

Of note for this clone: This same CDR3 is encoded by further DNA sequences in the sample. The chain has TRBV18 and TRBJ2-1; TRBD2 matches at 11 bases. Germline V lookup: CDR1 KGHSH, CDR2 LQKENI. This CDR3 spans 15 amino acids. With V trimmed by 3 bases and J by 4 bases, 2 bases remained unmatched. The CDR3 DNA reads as TGTGCCAGCTCACCGGGACTAGCGGATTACAATGAGCAGTTCTTC. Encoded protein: CASSPGLADYNEQFF.

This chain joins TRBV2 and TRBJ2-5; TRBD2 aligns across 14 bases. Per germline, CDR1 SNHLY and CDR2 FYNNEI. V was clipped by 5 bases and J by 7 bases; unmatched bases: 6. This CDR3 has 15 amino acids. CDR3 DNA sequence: TGTGCCAGCAGTTCCGGGACTAGCGGGAGAGGGACCCAGTACTTC. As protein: CASSSGTSGRGTQYF.

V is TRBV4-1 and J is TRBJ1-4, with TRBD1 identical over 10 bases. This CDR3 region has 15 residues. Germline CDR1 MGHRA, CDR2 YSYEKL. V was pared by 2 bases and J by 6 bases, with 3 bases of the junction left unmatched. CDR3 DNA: TGCGCCAGCAGCCAACTCGGGACAGGGGATGAAAAACTGTTTTTT. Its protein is CASSQLGTGDEKLFF.

The DNA for the CDR3 is TGTGCCAGTAGTACACAGGGCTCTCTACTAGCGGGAGCCAAAAACATTCAGTACTTC. Translated: CASSTQGSLLAGAKNIQYF. The rearrangement joins TRBV19 to TRBJ2-4, with 9 bases fitting TRBD2. Per germline, CDR1 LNHDA and CDR2 SQIVND (reference sequence). The CDR3 length is 19 residues. Germline trimming cut 4 bases from V and 0 bases from J; bases unmatched to any gene: 13. The full variable domain, with the rest looked up from reference TRBV19 and TRBJ2-4, is DGGITQSPKYLFRKEGQNVTLSCEQNLNHDAMYWYRQDPGQGLRLIYYSQIVNDFQKGDIAEGYSVSREKKESFPLTVTSAQKNPTAFYLCASSTQGSLLAGAKNIQYFGAGTRLSVL.

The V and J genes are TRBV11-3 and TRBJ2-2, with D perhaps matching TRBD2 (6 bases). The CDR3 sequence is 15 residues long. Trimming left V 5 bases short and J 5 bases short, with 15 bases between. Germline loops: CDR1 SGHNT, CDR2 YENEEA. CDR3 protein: CASSAVREGTGELFF. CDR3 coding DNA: TGTGCCAGCAGCGCAGTGCGGGAAGGAACCGGGGAGCTGTTTTTT.

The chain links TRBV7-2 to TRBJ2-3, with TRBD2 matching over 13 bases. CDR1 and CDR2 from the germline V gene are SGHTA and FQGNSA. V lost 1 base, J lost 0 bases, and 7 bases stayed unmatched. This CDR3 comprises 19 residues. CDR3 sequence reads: CASSLVGLAGPPSTDTQYF. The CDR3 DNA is TGTGCCAGCAGCTTAGTGGGACTAGCGGGGCCTCCTAGCACAGATACGCAGTATTTT.

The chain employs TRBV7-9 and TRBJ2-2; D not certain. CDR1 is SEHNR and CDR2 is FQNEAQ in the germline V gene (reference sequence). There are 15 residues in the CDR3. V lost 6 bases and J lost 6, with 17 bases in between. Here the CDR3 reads CASSLEPLESGELFF. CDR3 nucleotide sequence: TGTGCCAGCAGTTTGGAACCGTTAGAATCCGGGGAGCTGTTTTTT.

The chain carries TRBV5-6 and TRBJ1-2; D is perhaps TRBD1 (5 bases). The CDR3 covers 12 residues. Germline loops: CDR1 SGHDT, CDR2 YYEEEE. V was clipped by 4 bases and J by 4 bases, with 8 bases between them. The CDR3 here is CASSPGGYGYTF. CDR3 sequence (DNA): TGTGCCAGCAGCCCCGGGGGCTATGGCTACACCTTC.

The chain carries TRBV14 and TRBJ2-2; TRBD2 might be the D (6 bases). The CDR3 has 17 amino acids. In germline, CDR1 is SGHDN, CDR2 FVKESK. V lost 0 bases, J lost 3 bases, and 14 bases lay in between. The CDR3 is CASSQEWDWRDTGELFF. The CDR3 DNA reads TGTGCCAGCAGCCAAGAATGGGACTGGCGGGACACCGGGGAGCTGTTTTTT.

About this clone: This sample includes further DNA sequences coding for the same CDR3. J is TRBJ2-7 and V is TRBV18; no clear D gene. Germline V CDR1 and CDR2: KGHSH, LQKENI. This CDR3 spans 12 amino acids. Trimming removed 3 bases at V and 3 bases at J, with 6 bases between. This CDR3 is CASSPQSYEQYF. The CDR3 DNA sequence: TGTGCCAGCTCACCTCAGAGCTACGAGCAGTACTTC.

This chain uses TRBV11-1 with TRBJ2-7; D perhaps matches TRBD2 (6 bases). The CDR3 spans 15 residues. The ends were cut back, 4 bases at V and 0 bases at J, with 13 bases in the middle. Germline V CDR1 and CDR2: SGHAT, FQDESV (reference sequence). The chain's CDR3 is CASSSRELSSYEQYF. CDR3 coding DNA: TGTGCCAGCAGCTCTCGGGAGCTGAGCTCCTACGAGCAGTACTTC.

The CDR3 region is CASSPGTSGNTIYF. For the CDR3, the DNA is TGTGCCAGCAGCCCTGGAACTTCTGGAAACACCATATATTTT. The chain uses TRBV14 and TRBJ1-3; D remains unclear. Trimming stripped 4 bases from V and 1 base from J, with 8 bases between. Per germline, CDR1 SGHDN and CDR2 FVKESK. This CDR3 has 14 amino acids.

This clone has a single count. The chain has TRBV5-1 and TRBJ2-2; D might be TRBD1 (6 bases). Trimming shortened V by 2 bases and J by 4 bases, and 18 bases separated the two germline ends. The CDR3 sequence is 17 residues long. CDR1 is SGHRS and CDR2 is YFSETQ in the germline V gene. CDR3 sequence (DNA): TGCGCCAGCAGCTTAATCAGTACAGGGTTGGTCACCGGGGAGCTGTTTTTT. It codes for CASSLISTGLVTGELFF.